This T cell receptor beta chain comes out of a study of blood T cell repertoires in COVID-19. About the study: PBMCs, B-cell-depleted T cells, or T cells provided the cDNA or gDNA that made up the material.

Profiled with immunoSEQ multiplex PCR; TCRdb holds only in-frame clones, not every one. The sample has over 150,000 clones, over 75% seen once. The CDR3 consists of 15 residues. The V end was cut by 4 bases, the J end by 2 bases, with 14 bases between. In germline, CDR1 is LGHDT, CDR2 YNNKEL (reference sequence). The source of this sequence is a woman in her fifties or sixties with acute or convalescent COVID-19. The source material was peripheral blood. The chain recombines TRBV3-1 (or the pseudogene TRBV3-2) with TRBJ1-2; D possibly corresponds to TRBD1 (6 bases). The CDR3, as DNA: TGTGCCAGCAGCCTTCGGACAGTGACGAACTATGGCTACACCTTC. It encodes CASSLRTVTNYGYTF.